This is a list of T cell receptor beta chains from one sample in a study of blood T cell repertoires in COVID-19. TCRdb's copy holds only in-frame clones and misses some; the assay was immunoSEQ multiplex PCR. The repertoire has about 140,000 clones, about 86% of them found once; the top ten carry less than 4%. The sequenced material came from peripheral blood. The receptors here all came from a woman aged 60-75 years with acute or convalescent COVID-19. The CDR3 runs from the conserved cysteine through the conserved F or W. D genes are given only for firm matches. Size is stated for part of the rows, as once, few or many counts, or as a class when the clone is expanded.

v_call	j_call	d_call	clone_size	cdr3_aa	cdr3_nt
TRBV10-3	TRBJ1-5	NA	NA	CAISPQGNQPQHF	TGTGCCATCAGCCCACAGGGTAATCAGCCCCAGCATTTT
TRBV5-1	TRBJ1-4	NA	NA	CASSPGGTAERKLFF	TGCGCCAGCAGCCCCGGGGGGACCGCCGAGCGAAAACTGTTTTTT
TRBV3-1/TRBV3-2	TRBJ1-5	NA	NA	CASSQHNQPQHF	TGTGCCAGCAGCCAACATAATCAGCCCCAGCATTTT
TRBV25-1	TRBJ1-2	NA	NA	CASRREGEGYTF	TGTGCCAGCAGAAGGGAGGGAGAAGGCTACACCTTC
TRBV11-2	TRBJ1-2	NA	NA	CASSLEASGYTF	TGTGCCAGCAGCTTAGAGGCATCCGGCTACACCTTC
TRBV20-1	TRBJ1-2	NA	NA	CSASGSGVGYTF	TGCAGTGCTAGTGGGTCAGGGGTTGGCTACACCTTC
TRBV10-1	TRBJ1-1	TRBD1	NA	CASSDLRGKRNSEAFF	TGCGCCAGCAGTGACCTCAGGGGGAAGAGGAATAGTGAAGCTTTCTTT
TRBV3-1/TRBV3-2	TRBJ1-5	NA	NA	CASSRGGQPQHF	TGTGCCAGCAGCCGGGGGGGTCAGCCCCAGCATTTT
TRBV7-2	TRBJ2-1	NA	NA	CASRSSQFYNEQFF	TGTGCCAGCAGGTCTTCCCAGTTCTACAATGAGCAGTTCTTC
TRBV10-3	TRBJ1-2	TRBD1	NA	CASDRGGGYGYTF	TGTGCCAGCGACAGGGGCGGTGGTTATGGCTACACCTTC
TRBV9	TRBJ2-5	NA	NA	CASSVFGGRETQYF	TGTGCCAGCAGCGTCTTCGGGGGTAGGGAGACCCAGTACTTC
TRBV28	TRBJ1-5	TRBD1	NA	CASSSGQGNQPQHF	TGTGCCAGCAGTTCAGGACAGGGCAATCAGCCCCAGCATTTT
TRBV11-2	TRBJ2-3	NA	NA	CASSSEGEETDTQYF	TGTGCCAGCAGCTCGGAGGGAGAGGAGACAGATACGCAGTATTTT
TRBV11-3	TRBJ1-2	NA	NA	CASSTGIPIGGYTF	TGTGCCAGCAGCACAGGGATCCCGATTGGTGGCTACACCTTC
TRBV12-3/TRBV12-4	TRBJ1-6	NA	NA	CASSLPFNSPLHF	TGTGCCAGCAGTTTACCCTTTAATTCACCCCTCCACTTT
TRBV6-5	TRBJ1-4	TRBD1	NA	CASSRDRGPNEKLFF	TGTGCCAGCAGCCGGGACAGGGGACCTAATGAAAAACTGTTTTTT
TRBV30	TRBJ1-3	NA	NA	CAYEKGATGNTIYF	TGTGCCTACGAAAAAGGGGCGACTGGAAACACCATATATTTT
TRBV30	TRBJ2-7	NA	NA	CAILAASYEQYF	TGTGCCATTTTAGCGGCGTCCTACGAGCAGTACTTC
TRBV6-5	TRBJ2-2	NA	few	CASSYKGLTNTGELFF	TGTGCCAGCAGTTACAAGGGACTCACGAACACCGGGGAGCTGTTTTTT
TRBV6-5	TRBJ2-5	TRBD2	NA	CASSWGGVAETQYF	TGTGCCAGCAGTTGGGGAGGGGTAGCCGAGACCCAGTACTTC
TRBV19	TRBJ1-5	TRBD1	NA	CASSIPQGAGISNQPQHF	TGTGCCAGTAGTATTCCCCAGGGGGCAGGTATTAGCAATCAGCCCCAGCATTTT
TRBV18	TRBJ2-1	NA	NA	CASSPPAGEQFF	TGTGCCAGCTCACCACCGGCGGGGGAGCAGTTCTTC
TRBV28	TRBJ2-2	NA	NA	CASSLSYTGELFF	TGTGCCAGCAGTTTATCTTACACCGGGGAGCTGTTTTTT
TRBV2	TRBJ2-3	TRBD1	NA	CASRDRRTDTQYF	TGTGCCAGCAGGGACAGGAGGACAGATACGCAGTATTTT
TRBV7-2	TRBJ2-7	NA	NA	CASSTRGAGQGISYEQYF	TGTGCCAGCAGCACCCGGGGGGCCGGGCAGGGTATCTCCTACGAGCAGTACTTC
TRBV7-2	TRBJ2-7	NA	NA	CASSLSAGYEQYF	TGTGCCAGCAGCTTATCCGCGGGGTACGAGCAGTACTTC
TRBV5-1	TRBJ1-1	NA	NA	CASSYQGNTEAFF	TGCGCCAGCAGCTACCAGGGTAACACTGAAGCTTTCTTT
TRBV5-1	TRBJ2-3	NA	NA	CASSLAVGSSGSQYF	TGCGCCAGCAGCTTGGCAGTGGGTAGCTCGGGTTCGCAGTATTTT
TRBV7-3	TRBJ2-1	TRBD2	NA	CASSTLAGSSYNEQFF	TGTGCCAGCAGCACTCTAGCGGGAAGCTCCTACAATGAGCAGTTCTTC
TRBV18	TRBJ1-6	TRBD1	NA	CASSPEGTGYSPLHF	TGTGCCAGCTCACCAGAAGGGACAGGATATTCACCCCTCCACTTT
TRBV9	TRBJ2-2	NA	NA	CASSVTYTGELFF	TGTGCCAGCAGCGTGACATACACCGGGGAGCTGTTTTTT
TRBV29-1	TRBJ2-7	TRBD2	NA	CSALGWREFEQYF	TGCAGCGCCCTGGGCTGGCGGGAGTTCGAGCAGTACTTC
TRBV6-5	TRBJ2-5	NA	NA	CASISYETQYF	TGTGCCAGCATATCCTACGAGACCCAGTACTTC
TRBV5-1	TRBJ1-2	NA	NA	CASSLESGSTNYGYTF	TGCGCCAGCAGCTTGGAATCGGGAAGCACTAACTATGGCTACACCTTC
TRBV18	TRBJ2-1	NA	NA	CASSPREEGLSYNEQFF	TGTGCCAGCTCACCACGAGAGGAGGGACTCTCCTACAATGAGCAGTTCTTC
TRBV7-8	TRBJ2-1	TRBD2	NA	CASSSSGTSGYNEQFF	TGTGCCAGCAGCTCATCCGGGACTAGCGGGTACAATGAGCAGTTCTTC
TRBV5-1	TRBJ2-7	NA	once	CASCRAIGGNYEQYF	TGCGCCAGTTGTCGGGCCATTGGAGGAAACTACGAGCAGTACTTC
TRBV7-2	TRBJ2-7	NA	once	CASSLGTGMGEQYF	TGTGCCAGCAGCTTAGGGACGGGGATGGGCGAGCAGTACTTC
TRBV18	TRBJ1-5	TRBD1	NA	CASSPGAGQGYSNQPQHF	TGTGCCAGCTCACCGGGAGCGGGACAGGGATATAGCAATCAGCCCCAGCATTTT
TRBV6-5	TRBJ2-1	NA	NA	CASSSPGGRDDNEQFF	TGTGCCAGCAGTTCCCCCGGAGGGCGGGACGACAATGAGCAGTTCTTC
TRBV28	TRBJ2-3	TRBD2	few	CASSLSGRLQYF	TGTGCCAGCAGCCTTAGCGGGAGATTGCAGTATTTT
TRBV18	TRBJ2-7	NA	few	CASSPRHSPPEYF	TGTGCCAGCTCCCCCAGACACTCCCCTCCGGAGTACTTC
TRBV7-9	TRBJ2-1	NA	NA	CASSLGQGEVSSNEQFF	TGTGCCAGCAGCTTAGGGCAAGGAGAGGTATCCTCTAATGAGCAGTTCTTC
TRBV7-8	TRBJ1-2	TRBD1	NA	CASSPRTGTGYTF	TGTGCCAGCAGCCCAAGGACAGGGACCGGCTACACCTTC
TRBV28	TRBJ1-5	TRBD1	NA	CASNAGTASNQPQHF	TGTGCCAGCAATGCCGGGACAGCTAGCAATCAGCCCCAGCATTTT
TRBV7-9	TRBJ2-7	TRBD1	NA	CASSPTGGSYEQYF	TGTGCCAGCAGCCCGACAGGGGGCTCCTACGAGCAGTACTTC
TRBV20-1	TRBJ1-2	NA	NA	CSAFGGRGYTF	TGCAGTGCTTTCGGGGGTAGGGGCTACACCTTC
TRBV27	TRBJ2-3	TRBD2	NA	CASSSLLRAGGRQDTQYF	TGTGCCAGCAGTTCCCTCCTTCGAGCGGGAGGCCGCCAGGATACGCAGTATTTT
TRBV19	TRBJ2-3	TRBD2	NA	CASSLLAGLAGLVTDTQYF	TGTGCCAGTAGTCTCCTCGCGGGACTAGCGGGATTGGTGACAGATACGCAGTATTTT
TRBV20-1	TRBJ1-3	NA	NA	CSVRQGNTIYF	TGCAGTGTCCGACAGGGAAACACCATATATTTT